Listed below are T cell receptor beta chains from one sample, sequenced in a study of shared clonotypes between healthy human individuals. Using immunoSEQ multiplex PCR, the repertoire was profiled, and TCRdb retains in-frame clones only, with some absent. Seen here are about 690,000 clones, 90% observed once, and the top ten hold roughly 36%. What was sequenced was memory CD8+ T cells from PBMCs. The source of these receptors is a man between 18 and 35 years old in good health. Some clones in this sample may be carry-over from other donors' samples. The CDR3 runs from the conserved cysteine through the conserved F or W. D genes are given only for firm matches. For some rows the clone size is stated as once, few or many, or as a class when expanded; others skip it.

CASSARTAFSGANVLTF TGTGCCAGCAGCGCCCGGACAGCCTTCTCTGGGGCCAACGTCCTGACTTTC NA NA TRBJ2-6 TRBV9
CASYTSGNREKLFF TGTGCCAGCTATACTTCGGGCAATCGGGAAAAACTGTTTTTT NA NA TRBJ1-4 TRBV28
CASSEFDEMEETQYF TGTGCCAGCAGTGAGTTTGACGAGATGGAGGAGACCCAGTACTTC NA NA TRBJ2-5 TRBV2
CASSTHHQSSYNEQFF TGTGCCAGCAGCACCCACCACCAGAGCTCCTACAATGAGCAGTTCTTC NA NA TRBJ2-1 TRBV7-9
CASSQGLYNEQFF TGTGCCAGCAGCCAGGGACTGTACAATGAGCAGTTCTTC NA NA TRBJ2-1 TRBV7-2
CASSWPDSAELYGYTF TGTGCCAGCAGTTGGCCAGACAGCGCCGAGCTCTATGGCTACACCTTC NA NA TRBJ1-2 TRBV28
CASSWDRVADSSKNIQYF TGCGCCAGCAGCTGGGACAGGGTTGCGGATTCCTCCAAAAACATTCAGTACTTC NA TRBD1 TRBJ2-4 TRBV5-1
CASSPGSGSSYNEQFF TGTGCCAGCAGCCCAGGGAGCGGGAGCTCCTACAATGAGCAGTTCTTC NA TRBD2 TRBJ2-1 TRBV9
CAWNLLNTGELFF TGTGCCTGGAACCTTTTGAACACCGGGGAGCTGTTTTTT NA NA TRBJ2-2 TRBV30
CASSPLPSGVRPGELFF TGTGCCAGCAGCCCTTTACCTAGCGGGGTAAGGCCCGGGGAGCTGTTTTTT NA TRBD2 TRBJ2-2 TRBV4-2
CASSSIHGEYYEQYF TGTGCCAGCAGCTCAATTCACGGGGAGTACTACGAGCAGTACTTC NA NA TRBJ2-7 TRBV5-6
CASSVGVATEAFF TGTGCCAGCAGCGTAGGGGTGGCCACTGAAGCTTTCTTT NA NA TRBJ1-1 TRBV9
CASSLGTDYVEQYF TGCGCCAGCAGCTTGGGGACGGACTACGTGGAGCAGTACTTC NA NA TRBJ2-7 TRBV5-1
CASRTGTGVDQPQHF TGTGCCAGCAGGACCGGGACAGGGGTCGATCAGCCCCAGCATTTT NA TRBD1 TRBJ1-5 TRBV2
CATSIAGTVNYGYTF TGTGCCACCAGCATAGCCGGGACAGTAAACTATGGCTACACCTTC once TRBD1 TRBJ1-2 TRBV15
CASSLAPHYNEQFF TGTGCCAGCAGCTTAGCGCCCCATTACAATGAGCAGTTCTTC NA NA TRBJ2-1 TRBV7-9
CAVRGGSSYEQYF TGTGCCGTCCGCGGCGGGAGTTCCTACGAGCAGTACTTC NA TRBD2 TRBJ2-7 TRBV19
CASSYSGKFSYEQYF TGTGCCAGCAGTTACTCGGGGAAGTTCTCCTACGAGCAGTACTTC NA NA TRBJ2-7 TRBV6-5
CASSLMGGHNEQFF TGTGCCAGCAGCTTAATGGGCGGTCACAATGAGCAGTTCTTC NA NA TRBJ2-1 TRBV7-9
CASSIVDSEQYF TGTGCCAGTAGTATTGTGGACTCTGAGCAGTACTTC NA NA TRBJ2-7 TRBV19
CASSLIGEGPNYGYTF TGTGCCAGCAGTTTAATTGGAGAGGGTCCTAACTATGGCTACACCTTC NA NA TRBJ1-2 TRBV27
CSVENFPGDYTF TGCAGCGTTGAGAATTTTCCAGGGGACTACACCTTC NA NA TRBJ1-2 TRBV29-1
CASSPLTLVFGPGELFF TGTGCCAGCAGTCCACTAACTCTAGTATTCGGGCCCGGGGAGCTGTTTTTT NA NA TRBJ2-2 TRBV27
CASSAIVGREYEQYF TGTGCCAGCAGCGCCATTGTGGGCAGAGAGTACGAGCAGTACTTC NA NA TRBJ2-7 TRBV7-8
CASSDSSRKPNTEAFF TGTGCCAGCAGTGACTCGAGTCGAAAACCGAACACTGAAGCTTTCTTT NA NA TRBJ1-1 TRBV6-4
CASSPGGEGYTF TGTGCCAGCAGTCCGGGAGGGGAAGGCTACACCTTC NA NA TRBJ1-2 TRBV28
CASRDRRDRHYEQYF TGTGCCAGCAGAGACCGCCGGGACAGACACTACGAGCAGTACTTC NA TRBD1 TRBJ2-7 TRBV28
CASSLHSYEQYF TGTGCCAGCAGTCTCCACTCCTACGAGCAGTACTTC NA NA TRBJ2-7 TRBV27
CASSPQRLANYNEQFF TGTGCCAGCTCACCACAGCGACTAGCGAACTACAATGAGCAGTTCTTC NA TRBD2 TRBJ2-1 TRBV18
CASSSREGASYEQYF TGTGCCAGCAGCAGCCGGGAGGGGGCAAGCTACGAGCAGTACTTC NA NA TRBJ2-7 TRBV6-5
CASSLSGSRRDQETQYF TGTGCCAGCAGCTTAAGCGGAAGCAGGCGGGACCAAGAGACCCAGTACTTC NA NA TRBJ2-5 TRBV7-9
CASSLRGAYNEQFF TGTGCCAGTAGTCTGCGTGGGGCCTACAATGAGCAGTTCTTC NA NA TRBJ2-1 TRBV19
CASSLGREETQYF TGTGCCAGCAGTTTGGGAAGGGAAGAGACCCAGTACTTC NA NA TRBJ2-5 TRBV27
CASSHLAGGPYEQYF TGTGCCAGCAGCCATCTAGCGGGAGGGCCCTACGAGCAGTACTTC NA TRBD2 TRBJ2-7 TRBV7-9
CASSAQVSGANVLTF TGTGCCAGTAGTGCCCAGGTCTCTGGGGCCAACGTCCTGACTTTC NA NA TRBJ2-6 TRBV19
CASSQAGFQGYEQYF TGTGCCAGCAGCCAAGCTGGTTTTCAGGGCTACGAGCAGTACTTC NA NA TRBJ2-7 TRBV14
CASSLGLAGSPGRETQYF TGTGCCAGCAGCTTGGGACTAGCGGGGTCCCCTGGGCGGGAGACCCAGTACTTC NA TRBD2 TRBJ2-5 TRBV11-2
CASSLVSGYEQYF TGTGCCAGCAGCTTGGTTTCGGGCTACGAGCAGTACTTC NA NA TRBJ2-7 TRBV5-6
CASSLGGSRGYEQYF TGTGCCAGCAGTTTAGGTGGATCGAGGGGCTACGAGCAGTACTTC once NA TRBJ2-7 TRBV27
CATSRTPGGGEKSSYNEQFF TGTGCCACCAGCAGAACCCCTGGCGGGGGGGAGAAGAGCTCCTACAATGAGCAGTTCTTC NA TRBD2 TRBJ2-1 TRBV15
CASSGQESSGANVLTF TGTGCCAGCTCGGGACAGGAAAGCTCTGGGGCCAACGTCCTGACTTTC NA TRBD1 TRBJ2-6 TRBV28
CASSLSGRWADTQYF TGTGCCAGCAGCCTTAGCGGGAGATGGGCAGATACGCAGTATTTT NA TRBD2 TRBJ2-3 TRBV16